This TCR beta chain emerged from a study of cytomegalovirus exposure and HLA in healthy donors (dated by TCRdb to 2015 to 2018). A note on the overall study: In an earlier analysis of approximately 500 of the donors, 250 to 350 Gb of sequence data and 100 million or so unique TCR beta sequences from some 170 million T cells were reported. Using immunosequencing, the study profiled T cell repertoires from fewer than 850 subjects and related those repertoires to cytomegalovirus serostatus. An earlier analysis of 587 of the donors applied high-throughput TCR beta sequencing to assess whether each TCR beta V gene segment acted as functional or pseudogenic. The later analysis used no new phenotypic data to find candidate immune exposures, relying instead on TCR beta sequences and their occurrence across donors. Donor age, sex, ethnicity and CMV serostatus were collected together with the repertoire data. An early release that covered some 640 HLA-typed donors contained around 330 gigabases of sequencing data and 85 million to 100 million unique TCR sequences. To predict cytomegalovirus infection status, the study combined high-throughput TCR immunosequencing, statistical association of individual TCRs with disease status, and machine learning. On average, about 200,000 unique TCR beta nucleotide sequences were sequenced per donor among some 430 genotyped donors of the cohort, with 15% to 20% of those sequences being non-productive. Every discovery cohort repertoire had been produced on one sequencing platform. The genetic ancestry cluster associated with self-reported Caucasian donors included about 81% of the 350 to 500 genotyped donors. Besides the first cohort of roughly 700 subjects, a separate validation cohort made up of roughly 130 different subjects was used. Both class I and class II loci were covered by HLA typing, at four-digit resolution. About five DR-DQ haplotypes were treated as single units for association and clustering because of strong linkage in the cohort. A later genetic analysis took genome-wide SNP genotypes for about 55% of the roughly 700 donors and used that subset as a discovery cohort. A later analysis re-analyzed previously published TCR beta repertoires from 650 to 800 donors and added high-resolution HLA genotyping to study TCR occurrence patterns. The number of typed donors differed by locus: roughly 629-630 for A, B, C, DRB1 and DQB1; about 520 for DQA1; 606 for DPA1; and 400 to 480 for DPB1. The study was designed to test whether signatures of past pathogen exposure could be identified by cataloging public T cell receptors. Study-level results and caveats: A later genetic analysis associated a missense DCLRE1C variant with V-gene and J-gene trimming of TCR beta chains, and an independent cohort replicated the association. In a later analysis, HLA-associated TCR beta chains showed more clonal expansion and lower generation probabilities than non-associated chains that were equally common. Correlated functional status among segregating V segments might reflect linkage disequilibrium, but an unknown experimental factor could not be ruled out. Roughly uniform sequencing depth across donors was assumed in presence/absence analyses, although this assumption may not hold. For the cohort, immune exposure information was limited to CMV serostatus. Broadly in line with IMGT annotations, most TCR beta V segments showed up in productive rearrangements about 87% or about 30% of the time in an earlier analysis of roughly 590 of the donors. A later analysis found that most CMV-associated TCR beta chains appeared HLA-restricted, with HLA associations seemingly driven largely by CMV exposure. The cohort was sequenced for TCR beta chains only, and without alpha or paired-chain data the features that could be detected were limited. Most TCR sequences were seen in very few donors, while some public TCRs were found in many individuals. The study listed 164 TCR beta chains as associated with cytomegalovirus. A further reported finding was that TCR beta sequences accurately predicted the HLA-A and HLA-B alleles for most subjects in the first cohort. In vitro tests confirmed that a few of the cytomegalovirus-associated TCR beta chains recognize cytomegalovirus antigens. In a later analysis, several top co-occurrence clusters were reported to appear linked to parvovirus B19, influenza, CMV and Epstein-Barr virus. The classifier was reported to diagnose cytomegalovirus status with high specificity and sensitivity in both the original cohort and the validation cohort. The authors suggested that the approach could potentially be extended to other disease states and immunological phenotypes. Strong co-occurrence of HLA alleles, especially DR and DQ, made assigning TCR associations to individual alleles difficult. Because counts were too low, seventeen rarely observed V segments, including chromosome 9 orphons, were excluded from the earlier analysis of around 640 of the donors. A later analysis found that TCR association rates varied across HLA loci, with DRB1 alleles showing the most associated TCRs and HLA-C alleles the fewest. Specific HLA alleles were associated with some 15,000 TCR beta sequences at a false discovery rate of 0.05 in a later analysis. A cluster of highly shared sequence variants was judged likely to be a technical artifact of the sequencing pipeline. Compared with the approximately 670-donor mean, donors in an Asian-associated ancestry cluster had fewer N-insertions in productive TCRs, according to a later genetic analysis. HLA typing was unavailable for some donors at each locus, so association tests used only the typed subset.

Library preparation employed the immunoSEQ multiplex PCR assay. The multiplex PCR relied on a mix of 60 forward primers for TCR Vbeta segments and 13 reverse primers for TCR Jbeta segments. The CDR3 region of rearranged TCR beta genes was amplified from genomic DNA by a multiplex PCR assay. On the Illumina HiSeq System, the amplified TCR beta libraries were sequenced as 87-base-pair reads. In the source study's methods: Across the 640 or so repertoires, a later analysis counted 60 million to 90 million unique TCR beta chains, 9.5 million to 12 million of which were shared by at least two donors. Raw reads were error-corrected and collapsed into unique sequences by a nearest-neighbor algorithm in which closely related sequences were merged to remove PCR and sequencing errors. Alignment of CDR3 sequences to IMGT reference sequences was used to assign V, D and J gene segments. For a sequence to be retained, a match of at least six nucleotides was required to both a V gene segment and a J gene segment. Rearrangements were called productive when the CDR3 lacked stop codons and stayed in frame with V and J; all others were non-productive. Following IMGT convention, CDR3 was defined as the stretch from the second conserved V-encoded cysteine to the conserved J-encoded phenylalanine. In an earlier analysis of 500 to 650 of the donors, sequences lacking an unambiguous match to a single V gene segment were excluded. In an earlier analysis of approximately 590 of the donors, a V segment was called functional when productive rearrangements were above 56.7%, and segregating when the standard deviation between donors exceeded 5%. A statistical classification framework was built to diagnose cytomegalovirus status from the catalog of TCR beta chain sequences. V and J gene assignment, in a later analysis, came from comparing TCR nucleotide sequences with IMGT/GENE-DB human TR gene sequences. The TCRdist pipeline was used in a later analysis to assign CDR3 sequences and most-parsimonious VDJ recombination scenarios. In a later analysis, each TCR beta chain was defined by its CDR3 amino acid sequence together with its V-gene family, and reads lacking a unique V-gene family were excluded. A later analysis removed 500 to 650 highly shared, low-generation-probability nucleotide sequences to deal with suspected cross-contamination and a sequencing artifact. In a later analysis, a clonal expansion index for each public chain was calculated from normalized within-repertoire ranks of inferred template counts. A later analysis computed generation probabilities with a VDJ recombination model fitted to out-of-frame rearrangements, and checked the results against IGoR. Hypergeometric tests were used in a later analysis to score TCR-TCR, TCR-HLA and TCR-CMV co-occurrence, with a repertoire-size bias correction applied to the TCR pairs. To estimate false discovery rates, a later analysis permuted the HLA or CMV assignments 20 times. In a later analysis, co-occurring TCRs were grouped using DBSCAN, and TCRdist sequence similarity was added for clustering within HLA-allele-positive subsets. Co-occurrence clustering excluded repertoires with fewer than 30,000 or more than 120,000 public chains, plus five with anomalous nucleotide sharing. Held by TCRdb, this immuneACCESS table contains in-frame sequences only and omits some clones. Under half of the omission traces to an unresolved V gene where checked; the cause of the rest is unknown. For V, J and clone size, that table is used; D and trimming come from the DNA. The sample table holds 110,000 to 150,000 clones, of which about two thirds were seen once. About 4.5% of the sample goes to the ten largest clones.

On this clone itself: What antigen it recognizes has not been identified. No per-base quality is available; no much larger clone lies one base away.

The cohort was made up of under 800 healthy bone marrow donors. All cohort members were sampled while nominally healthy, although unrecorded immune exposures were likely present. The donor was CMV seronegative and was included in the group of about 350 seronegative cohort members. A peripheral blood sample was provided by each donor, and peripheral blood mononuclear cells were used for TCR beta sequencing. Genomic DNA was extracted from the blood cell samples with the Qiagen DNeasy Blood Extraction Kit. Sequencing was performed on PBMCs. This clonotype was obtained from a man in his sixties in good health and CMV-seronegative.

The CDR3: CASRDTGVGEAFF. DNA sequence: TGTGCCAGCAGGGATACAGGGGTGGGAGAAGCTTTCTTT. Here the chain combines TRBV2 and TRBJ1-1; 7 of the junction bases match TRBD1. For CDR1 and CDR2, the germline V gene lists SNHLY and FYNNEI. The CDR3 has 13 amino acids, counting the end cysteine and phenylalanine. Only the CDR3 DNA is retained, 39 bases long and in frame from the first base. Germline trimming: 6 bases from V, 8 bases from J; junction bases outside gene matches: 9.